This T cell receptor (beta chain) was documented in a study of cytomegalovirus exposure and HLA in healthy donors. Study-level findings and limits: The study listed under 200 cytomegalovirus-associated TCR beta chains. In a later analysis, donors in an Asian-associated ancestry cluster reportedly had fewer N-insertions in productive TCRs than the cohort mean.

The CDR3 spans 16 residues. Germline-derived CDR1 and CDR2 are SEHNR and FQNEAQ (reference sequence). A word on this clone: As yet, its antigen is unknown. The junction shows a germline mismatch at one end, possibly a read error.

The PCR made use of 60 Vbeta and 13 Jbeta primers. Using immunoSEQ multiplex PCR, the repertoire was profiled, and TCRdb retains in-frame clones only, with some absent. The profile covers 70,000 to 100,000 clones, with around 80% appearing a single time and approximately 2% taken by the ten largest. The receptor's source is a man aged 18-30 years in good health and CMV-seronegative. The sequenced sample consisted of PBMCs. The chain joins TRBV7-9 to TRBJ2-3; 9 positions match TRBD1. The CDR3 reads CSSSRGQGPSTDTQYF. In DNA, the CDR3 is TGTTCCAGCAGCCGAGGACAGGGGCCGAGCACAGATACGCAGTATTTT.